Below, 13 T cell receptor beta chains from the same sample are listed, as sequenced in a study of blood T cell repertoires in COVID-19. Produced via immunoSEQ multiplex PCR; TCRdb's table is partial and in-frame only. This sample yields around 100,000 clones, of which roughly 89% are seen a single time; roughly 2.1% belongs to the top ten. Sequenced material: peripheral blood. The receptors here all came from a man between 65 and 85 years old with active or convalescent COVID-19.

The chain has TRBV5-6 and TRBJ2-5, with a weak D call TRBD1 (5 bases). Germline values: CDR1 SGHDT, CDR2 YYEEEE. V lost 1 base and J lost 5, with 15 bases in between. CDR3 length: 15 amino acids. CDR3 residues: CASSLRGRGSETQYF. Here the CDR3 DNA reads TGTGCCAGCAGCTTGAGGGGAAGAGGTAGCGAGACCCAGTACTTC. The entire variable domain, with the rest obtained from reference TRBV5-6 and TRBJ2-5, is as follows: DAGVTQSPTHLIKTRGQQVTLRCSPKSGHDTVSWYQQALGQGPQFIFQYYEEEERQRGNFPDRFSGHQFPNYSSELNVNALLLGDSALYLCASSLRGRGSETQYFGPGTRLLVL.

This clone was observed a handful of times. The CDR3 sequence: CASSQDILTGTGVTPQHF. For the CDR3, the DNA is TGTGCCAGCAGCCAAGATATCCTGACAGGGACGGGTGTGACGCCCCAGCATTTT. The J gene is TRBJ1-5, the V gene TRBV4-2, with 7 bases identical to TRBD1. Trimming took 0 bases from V and 9 from J; bases not matched to a gene: 17. Germline assignment: CDR1 LGHNA and CDR2 YNFKEQ. This CDR3 spans 18 amino acids.

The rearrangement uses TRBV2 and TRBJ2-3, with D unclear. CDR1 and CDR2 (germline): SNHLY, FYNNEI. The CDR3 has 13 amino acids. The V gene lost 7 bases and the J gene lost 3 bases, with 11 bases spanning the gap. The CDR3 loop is CASTTEPTDTQYF. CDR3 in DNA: TGTGCCAGCACCACAGAACCTACAGATACGCAGTATTTT.

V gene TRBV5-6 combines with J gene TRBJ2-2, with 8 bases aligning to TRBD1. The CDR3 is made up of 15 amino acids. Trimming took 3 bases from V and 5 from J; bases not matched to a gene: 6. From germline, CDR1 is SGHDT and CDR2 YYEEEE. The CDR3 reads CASSSQGAGTGELFF. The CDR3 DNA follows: TGTGCCAGCAGCTCCCAGGGGGCTGGTACCGGGGAGCTGTTTTTT. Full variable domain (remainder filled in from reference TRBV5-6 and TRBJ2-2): DAGVTQSPTHLIKTRGQQVTLRCSPKSGHDTVSWYQQALGQGPQFIFQYYEEEERQRGNFPDRFSGHQFPNYSSELNVNALLLGDSALYLCASSSQGAGTGELFFGEGSRLTVL.

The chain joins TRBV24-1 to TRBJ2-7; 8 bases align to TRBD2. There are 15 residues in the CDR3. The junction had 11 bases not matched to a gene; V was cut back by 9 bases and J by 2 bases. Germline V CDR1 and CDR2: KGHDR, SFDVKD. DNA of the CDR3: TGTGCCACCGCATCGGGAGGGAATGAGGCCTACGAGCAGTACTTC. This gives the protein CATASGGNEAYEQYF.

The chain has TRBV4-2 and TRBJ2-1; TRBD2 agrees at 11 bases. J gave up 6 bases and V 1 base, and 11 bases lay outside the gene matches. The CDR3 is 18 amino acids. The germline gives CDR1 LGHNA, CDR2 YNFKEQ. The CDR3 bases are TGTGCCAGCAGCCAAGTAGGGGGGGGGACTAGCGGTATCAATGAGCAGTTCTTC. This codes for CASSQVGGGTSGINEQFF.

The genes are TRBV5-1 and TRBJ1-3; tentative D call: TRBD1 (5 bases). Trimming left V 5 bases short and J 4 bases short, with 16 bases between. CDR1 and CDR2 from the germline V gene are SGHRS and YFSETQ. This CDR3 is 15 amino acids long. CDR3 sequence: CASSFGEGEGNTIYF. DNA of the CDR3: TGCGCCAGCAGTTTTGGGGAAGGGGAAGGAAACACCATATATTTT. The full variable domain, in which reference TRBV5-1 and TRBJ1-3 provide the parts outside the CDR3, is KAGVTQTPRYLIKTRGQQVTLSCSPISGHRSVSWYQQTPGQGLQFLFEYFSETQRNKGNFPGRFSGRQFSNSRSEMNVSTLELGDSALYLCASSFGEGEGNTIYFGEGSWLTVV.

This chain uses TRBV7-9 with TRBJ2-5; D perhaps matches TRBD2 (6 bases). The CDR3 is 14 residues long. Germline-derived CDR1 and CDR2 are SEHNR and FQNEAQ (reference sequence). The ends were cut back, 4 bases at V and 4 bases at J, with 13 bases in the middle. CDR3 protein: CASSSLTSRETQYF. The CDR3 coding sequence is TGTGCCAGCAGCTCCCTAACTAGCAGAGAGACCCAGTACTTC.

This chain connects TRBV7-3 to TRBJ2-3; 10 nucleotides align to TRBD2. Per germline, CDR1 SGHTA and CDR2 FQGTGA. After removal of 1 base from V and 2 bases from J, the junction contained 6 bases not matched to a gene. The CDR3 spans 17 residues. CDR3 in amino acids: CASSLRASGGLTDTQYF. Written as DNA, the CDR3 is TGTGCCAGCAGCTTAAGGGCTAGCGGGGGACTCACAGATACGCAGTATTTT.

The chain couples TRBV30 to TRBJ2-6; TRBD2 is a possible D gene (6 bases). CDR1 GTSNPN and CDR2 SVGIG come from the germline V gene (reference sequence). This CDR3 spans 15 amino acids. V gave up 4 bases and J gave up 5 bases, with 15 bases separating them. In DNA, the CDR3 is TGTGCCTGGACGACTAGTATTTCTCGGGCCAACGTCCTGACTTTC. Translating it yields CAWTTSISRANVLTF.

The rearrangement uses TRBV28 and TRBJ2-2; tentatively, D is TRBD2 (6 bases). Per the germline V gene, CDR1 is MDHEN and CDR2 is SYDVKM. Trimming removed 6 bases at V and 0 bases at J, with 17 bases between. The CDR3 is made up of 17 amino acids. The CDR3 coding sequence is TGTGCCAGCAGCCCTCCGGGACTCAAATCGAACACCGGGGAGCTGTTTTTT. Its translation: CASSPPGLKSNTGELFF.

The DNA for the CDR3 is TGTGCCACCAGCAGAGATTTCCCCGGGACAGGGCATGAGCAGTTCTTC. Encoded protein: CATSRDFPGTGHEQFF. The chain links TRBV15 to TRBJ2-1; 9 nucleotides line up with TRBD1. The V gene's germline CDR1 is LNHNV and CDR2 YYDKDF (reference sequence). The CDR3 length is 16 residues. V lost 0 bases to trimming and J lost 8 bases; unmatched junction nucleotides: 8.

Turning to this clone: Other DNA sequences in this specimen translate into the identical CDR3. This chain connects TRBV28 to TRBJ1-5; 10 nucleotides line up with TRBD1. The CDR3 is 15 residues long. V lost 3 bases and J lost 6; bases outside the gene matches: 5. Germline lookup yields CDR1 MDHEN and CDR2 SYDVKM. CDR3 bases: TGTGCCAGCAGTTTGCGGACAGGGGGGAGTCAGCCCCAGCATTTT. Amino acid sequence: CASSLRTGGSQPQHF.